Listed below are T cell receptor beta chains from one sample, sequenced in a study of OX40 agonist ivuxolimab in advanced cancers. Assay: immunoSEQ multiplex PCR; the TCRdb copy retains only in-frame clones and omits some. The table includes roughly 71,000 clones, about 88% detected once. The specimen was CD4+ or CD8+ T cells sorted from blood, collected in a trial of the OX40 agonist ivuxolimab. The receptors originated from an adult with an advanced solid tumor such as melanoma, head and neck, liver or kidney cancer. CDR3s include the opening cysteine and the closing phenylalanine or tryptophan. Fields, in order: J gene, D gene, clone size, V gene, CDR3 protein, CDR3 DNA. The D gene is left open where the match is weak. The size field is filled for only some rows; it gives once, few, many or a size class.

j_gene: TRBJ1-1; d_gene: -; abundance: -; v_gene: TRBV11-2; CDR3aa: CASSLEWGLYTEAFF; CDR3nt: TGTGCCAGCAGCTTAGAATGGGGGCTGTACACTGAAGCTTTCTTT
j_gene: TRBJ2-3; d_gene: -; abundance: once; v_gene: TRBV18; CDR3aa: CASSSGHQGYTDTQYF; CDR3nt: TGTGCCAGCTCATCGGGGCACCAGGGGTACACAGATACGCAGTATTTT
j_gene: TRBJ1-3; d_gene: -; abundance: -; v_gene: TRBV7-2; CDR3aa: CASSLEAGSGNTIYF; CDR3nt: TGTGCCAGCAGCTTAGAGGCAGGGTCTGGAAACACCATATATTTT
j_gene: TRBJ1-1; d_gene: -; abundance: -; v_gene: TRBV18; CDR3aa: CASSPPSVTIEAFF; CDR3nt: TGTGCCAGCTCACCACCGTCAGTTACAATTGAAGCTTTCTTT
j_gene: TRBJ1-2; d_gene: -; abundance: -; v_gene: TRBV5-6; CDR3aa: CASSFSLNYGYTF; CDR3nt: TGTGCCAGCAGCTTCTCCCTCAACTATGGCTACACCTTC
j_gene: TRBJ2-7; d_gene: -; abundance: -; v_gene: TRBV28; CDR3aa: CASRRTTIYEQYF; CDR3nt: TGTGCCAGCAGAAGGACTACCATCTACGAGCAGTACTTC
j_gene: TRBJ2-7; d_gene: -; abundance: -; v_gene: TRBV4-2; CDR3aa: CASSQEAGQLPTYEQYF; CDR3nt: TGTGCCAGCAGCCAAGAGGCGGGACAGCTCCCTACCTACGAGCAGTACTTC
j_gene: TRBJ2-3; d_gene: -; abundance: -; v_gene: TRBV7-6; CDR3aa: CASSPSWRTDTQYF; CDR3nt: TGTGCCAGCAGCCCATCCTGGCGCACAGATACGCAGTATTTT
j_gene: TRBJ1-1; d_gene: -; abundance: -; v_gene: TRBV7-9; CDR3aa: CASSRTEFTEAFF; CDR3nt: TGTGCCAGCAGCCGGACAGAGTTCACTGAAGCTTTCTTT
j_gene: TRBJ2-1; d_gene: -; abundance: -; v_gene: TRBV5-1; CDR3aa: CASSVRRVSGEQFF; CDR3nt: TGCGCCAGCAGCGTAAGGAGGGTTAGTGGTGAGCAGTTCTTC
j_gene: TRBJ2-2; d_gene: -; abundance: -; v_gene: TRBV18; CDR3aa: CASSPPGDGELFF; CDR3nt: TGTGCCAGCTCACCACCGGGGGACGGGGAGCTGTTTTTT
j_gene: TRBJ1-1; d_gene: -; abundance: few; v_gene: TRBV6-4; CDR3aa: CASRPSVVEAFF; CDR3nt: TGTGCCAGCCGACCATCAGTGGTTGAAGCTTTCTTT
j_gene: TRBJ1-2; d_gene: -; abundance: -; v_gene: TRBV28; CDR3aa: CASTRGVTGGYTF; CDR3nt: TGTGCCAGCACCCGAGGGGTGACGGGGGGCTACACCTTC
j_gene: TRBJ2-3; d_gene: -; abundance: -; v_gene: TRBV29-1; CDR3aa: CSVEDPGGPTLNTDTQYF; CDR3nt: TGCAGCGTTGAAGATCCCGGCGGCCCCACTCTCAACACAGATACGCAGTATTTT